Each of the 23 T cell receptor beta chains below was sequenced from the same sample in a study of blood T cell repertoires in COVID-19. Libraries were prepared by immunoSEQ multiplex PCR; TCRdb keeps only in-frame clonotypes and omits some of them. This table holds 200,000 to 250,000 clones, about 82% found once. Sequenced: peripheral blood. The receptor source for this set is a woman of 80 years or more with COVID-19, enrolled during active disease.

The chain joins TRBV19 to TRBJ1-5, with D possibly being TRBD1 (6 bases). CDR1 is LNHDA and CDR2 is SQIVND in the germline V gene (reference sequence). CDR3 length: 14 amino acids. V was clipped by 6 bases and J by 4 bases, with 13 bases between them. CDR3 region: CASSPGQINQPQHF. In nucleotides, the CDR3 is TGTGCCAGTAGCCCGGGACAAATTAATCAGCCCCAGCATTTT.

This clone is a singleton in its sample. This sequence joins TRBV7-9 and TRBJ1-4; TRBD1 matches 9 bases. Trimming removed 5 bases from V and 6 bases from J; junction bases left unmatched: 7. CDR3 length: 15 residues. Germline values: CDR1 SEHNR, CDR2 FQNEAQ (reference sequence). The CDR3 is CASSPGTGMYEKLFF. For the CDR3, the DNA is TGTGCCAGCAGCCCCGGGACAGGGATGTATGAAAAACTGTTTTTT.

V is TRBV18 and J is TRBJ2-2; 8 nucleotides line up with TRBD1. The trim removed 0 bases at V and 7 bases at J, leaving 7 bases unmatched. CDR3 length equals 16 residues. In germline, CDR1 is KGHSH, CDR2 LQKENI. CDR3 bases: TGTGCCAGCTCACCACCCACAGGGGGTGTGGACGGGGAGCTGTTTTTT. This translates into CASSPPTGGVDGELFF.

Here the CDR3 DNA reads TGTGCCAGCAGCCAAGCCCTCCTGACAGGGGGCTTGAATTCACCCCTCCACTTT. Protein sequence: CASSQALLTGGLNSPLHF. The chain couples TRBV4-2 to TRBJ1-6; TRBD1 matches 10 bases. Germline CDR1 LGHNA, CDR2 YNFKEQ. V lost 1 base to trimming and J lost 7 bases; unmatched junction nucleotides: 10. This CDR3 is 18 amino acids long.

This clone was recorded a few times. This rearrangement joins TRBV10-2 to TRBJ2-5; 9 bases map to TRBD1. The trim removed 7 bases at V and 1 base at J, leaving 7 bases unmatched. The CDR3 sequence is 15 residues long. Germline CDR1 WSHSY, CDR2 SAAADI. As DNA, the CDR3 is TGCGCCAGCAAGGACAGGGGTCGTGGCCAAGAGACCCAGTACTTC. Protein: CASKDRGRGQETQYF.

The chain joins TRBV19 to TRBJ2-3; TRBD2 agrees at 7 bases. CDR3 length: 15 residues. Germline V gene sequence: CDR1 LNHDA, CDR2 SQIVND (reference sequence). V lost 1 base to trimming and J lost 3 bases; unmatched junction nucleotides: 4. The CDR3 DNA follows: TGTGCCAGTAGTATAGGGGGGGGGAGAACAGATACGCAGTATTTT. It yields the protein CASSIGGGRTDTQYF.

This clone was detected only a few times. The chain joins TRBV6-6 to TRBJ2-3; D is perhaps TRBD1 (5 bases). V lost 6 bases to trimming and J lost 4 bases, with 8 bases between them. This CDR3 comprises 12 residues. CDR1 and CDR2 from the germline V gene are MNHNY and SVGAGI (reference sequence). The CDR3 protein is CASSRVADTQYF. CDR3 DNA sequence: TGTGCCAGCAGCAGGGTCGCAGATACGCAGTATTTT.

The V and J genes are TRBV6-5 and TRBJ2-7, with no clear D. CDR1 is MNHEY and CDR2 is SVGAGI in the germline V gene. V dropped 2 bases and J dropped 0 bases, with 11 bases sitting between them. The CDR3 runs to 15 residues. For the CDR3, the DNA is TGTGCCAGCAGTTACGACGACAAGCTCTCCTACGAGCAGTACTTC. Translating it yields CASSYDDKLSYEQYF.

This clone has more than one count but fewer than ten. The J gene is TRBJ1-6, the V gene TRBV20-1, with D unresolved. Looked up from germline, CDR1 is DFQATT and CDR2 is SNEGSKA (reference sequence). V lost 3 bases and J lost 6, with 15 bases in between. This CDR3 is 15 amino acids long. The CDR3 DNA is TGCAGTGCTAGTTTATTCCCGGGTAGTAATTCACCCCTCCACTTT. Its translation: CSASLFPGSNSPLHF.

This chain links TRBV11-2 with TRBJ1-2; D call uncertain. CDR3 length: 10 amino acids. Trimming pared 10 bases from V and 5 bases from J, leaving 8 bases between. Germline V gives CDR1 SGHAT, CDR2 FQNNGV. CDR3 region: CAIRTYGYTF. The CDR3 nucleotides read TGTGCCATCCGTACATATGGCTACACCTTC.

The chain links TRBV10-3 to TRBJ2-2; 11 bases map to TRBD2. V lost 4 bases, J lost 1 base, and 2 bases stayed unmatched. Looked up from germline, CDR1 is ENHRY and CDR2 is SYGVKD. The CDR3 loop spans 16 amino acids. For the CDR3, the DNA is TGTGCCATCAGTGGGACTAGCGGGTTGAACACCGGGGAGCTGTTTTTT. This encodes CAISGTSGLNTGELFF.

The CDR3 is CASSQHSGRNAFF. CDR3 nucleotides: TGTGCCAGCAGCCAACATTCTGGGAGGAACGCTTTCTTT. The chain uses TRBV3-1 (or the pseudogene TRBV3-2) and TRBJ1-1; D call uncertain. V lost 2 bases to trimming and J lost 11 bases, with 15 bases between them. There are 13 residues in the CDR3. Germline V lookup: CDR1 LGHDT, CDR2 YNNKEL (reference sequence).

Regarding this clone: The sample has other DNA sequences that encode this CDR3 too. The chain links TRBV12-3 or TRBV12-4 to TRBJ2-5, with D maybe TRBD1 (6 bases). The V end was cut by 5 bases, the J end by 2 bases, with 9 bases between. This CDR3 has 13 residues. The CDR3 spells CASSPGQQETQYF. Written as DNA, the CDR3 is TGTGCCAGCAGTCCTGGACAGCAAGAGACCCAGTACTTC.

V usage is TRBV7-8 and J usage is TRBJ2-2; 7 bases match TRBD2. Germline V gene lookup returns CDR1 SGHVS and CDR2 FQNEAQ. Losses at the gene ends were 8 bases for V and 4 bases for J; bases not matched to a gene: 16. The CDR3 length is 17 residues. This CDR3 reads CASYTRGESKGTGELFF. The CDR3 DNA follows: TGTGCCAGCTATACTCGGGGGGAAAGTAAGGGCACCGGGGAGCTGTTTTTT.

The chain employs TRBV29-1 and TRBJ1-4, with TRBD1 matching over 7 bases. Germline assignment: CDR1 SQVTM and CDR2 ANQGSEA. The CDR3 has 15 residues. The trim removed 7 bases at V and 0 bases at J, leaving 8 bases unmatched. The CDR3 DNA reads TGCAGCGCTCGACAGGGAATTGCAACTAATGAAAAACTGTTTTTT. Amino acid sequence: CSARQGIATNEKLFF.

The V gene is TRBV7-2, the J gene TRBJ1-1; 11 bases fit TRBD1. The trim removed 6 bases at V and 3 bases at J, leaving 0 bases unmatched. The CDR3 totals 13 residues. The germline V gene encodes CDR1 SGHTA and CDR2 FQGNSA. The CDR3 protein is CASRGQGDTEAFF. CDR3 DNA: TGTGCCAGCAGGGGACAGGGGGACACTGAAGCTTTCTTT. Filled out from reference TRBV7-2 and TRBJ1-1, the complete variable domain reads GAGVSQSPSNKVTEKGKDVELRCDPISGHTALYWYRQSLGQGLEFLIYFQGNSAPDKSGLPSDRFSAERTGGSVSTLTIQRTQQEDSAVYLCASRGQGDTEAFFGQGTRLTVV.

The chain joins TRBV20-1 to TRBJ1-2; D possibly corresponds to TRBD1 (5 bases). The V end lost 6 bases, the J end lost 7 bases, and 12 bases lay between the germline ends. Germline V gives CDR1 DFQATT, CDR2 SNEGSKA (reference sequence). The length of the CDR3 is 11 residues. The CDR3 DNA reads as TGCAGTGCAAGTGACAGTTTTGGCTACACCTTC. Translated: CSASDSFGYTF.

V is TRBV6-5 and J is TRBJ1-5; D call uncertain. Germline CDR1 MNHEY, CDR2 SVGAGI. There are 14 residues in the CDR3. The V end lost 6 bases, the J end lost 6 bases, and 15 bases lay between the germline ends. CDR3 sequence (DNA): TGTGCCAGCAGAACCGCCATGGGAGGTCAGCCCCAGCATTTT. This sequence encodes CASRTAMGGQPQHF.

The gene calls are TRBV28 and TRBJ1-2; TRBD1 might be the D (6 bases). Germline assignment: CDR1 MDHEN and CDR2 SYDVKM. V gave up 2 bases and J gave up 2 bases, with 6 bases separating them. The CDR3 spans 13 residues. The CDR3 region has the DNA TGTGCCAGCAGTTTAGACAGGAACTATGGCTACACCTTC. Translating it yields CASSLDRNYGYTF.

The rearrangement joins TRBV30 to TRBJ1-5; D unresolved. This CDR3 comprises 13 residues. The V gene lost 5 bases and the J gene lost 0 bases, with 8 bases spanning the gap. Germline loops: CDR1 GTSNPN, CDR2 SVGIG (reference sequence). The CDR3 protein is CAWSKSSNQPQHF. The CDR3 DNA sequence: TGTGCCTGGTCTAAAAGTAGCAATCAGCCCCAGCATTTT.

As concerns this clone: Other DNA sequences in this specimen translate into the identical CDR3. J is TRBJ2-7 and V is TRBV18; 8 bases match TRBD1. The ends lost 6 bases at V and 3 bases at J; junction bases unmatched: 4. The germline V gene has CDR1 KGHSH and CDR2 LQKENI. CDR3 size: 13 residues. Here the CDR3 reads CASSPGTGYEQYF. CDR3 bases: TGTGCCAGCTCGCCCGGGACAGGCTACGAGCAGTACTTC.

CDR3 nucleotide sequence: TGTGCCAGCAGCCAACCCGGACAGGGCCCCTACAATGAGCAGTTCTTC. It is translated as CASSQPGQGPYNEQFF. This rearrangement joins TRBV3-1 (or the pseudogene TRBV3-2) to TRBJ2-1, with 8 positions matching TRBD1. Germline V gene lookup returns CDR1 LGHDT and CDR2 YNNKEL (reference sequence). There are 16 residues in the CDR3. V lost 2 bases to trimming and J lost 2 bases; unmatched junction nucleotides: 5.

This clone has a handful of counts. The chain carries TRBV7-6 and TRBJ2-1; weak D call: TRBD2 (6 bases). Germline V CDR1 and CDR2: SGHVS, FNYEAQ. The V gene lost 7 bases and the J gene lost 7 bases, with 20 bases spanning the gap. CDR3 length: 15 amino acids. The CDR3 is CASNPLGGGRNEQFF. As DNA, the CDR3 is TGTGCCAGCAACCCTCTGGGGGGTGGGCGAAATGAGCAGTTCTTC.